What follows are 13 T cell receptor beta chains derived from one specimen sequenced in a study of blood T cell repertoires in COVID-19. Profiling relied on immunoSEQ multiplex PCR, and the TCRdb table lists in-frame clones only, not all of them. Of a few hundred thousand clones detected, around nine tenths appear once; the ten largest clones hold approximately 1.3%. Input material: peripheral blood. The receptors shown here come from a man of 80 years or more with acute or convalescent COVID-19.

The V call is TRBV4-2, the J call TRBJ1-1; 8 bases align to TRBD1. CDR3 size: 15 residues. V lost 7 bases and J lost 10; bases outside the gene matches: 17. Germline V CDR1 and CDR2: LGHNA, YNFKEQ. CDR3 residues: CASTGQDRRIGVAFF. The CDR3 region has the DNA TGTGCCAGCACGGGACAGGATCGACGGATAGGGGTAGCTTTCTTT.

The chain recombines TRBV6-5 with TRBJ1-2, with 8 positions matching TRBD1. Germline assignment: CDR1 MNHEY and CDR2 SVGAGI. This CDR3 is built from 15 residues. V lost 5 bases to trimming and J lost 8 bases; unmatched junction nucleotides: 13. The CDR3 nucleotides read TGTGCCAGCAGTCCCAGGGGGCGCGCCCTAGGAGGCTACACCTTC. This encodes CASSPRGRALGGYTF.

The rearrangement joins TRBV11-2 to TRBJ2-7; D gene ambiguous. The V gene lost 1 base and the J gene lost 0 bases, with 16 bases spanning the gap. Germline V gene sequence: CDR1 SGHAT, CDR2 FQNNGV. The CDR3 consists of 17 residues. Written as DNA, the CDR3 is TGTGCCAGCAGCTTAGGGTTTTTGGGCCCGAGCTCCTACGAGCAGTACTTC. Encoded protein: CASSLGFLGPSSYEQYF.

This rearrangement joins TRBV3-1 (or the pseudogene TRBV3-2) to TRBJ2-3; 7 positions agree with TRBD1. The CDR3 runs 15 residues. The ends lost 4 bases at V and 3 bases at J; junction bases unmatched: 7. Germline V gene sequence: CDR1 LGHDT, CDR2 YNNKEL (reference sequence). Here the CDR3 reads CASSPRTGKTDTQYF. The CDR3 DNA reads TGTGCCAGCAGCCCCCGGACAGGCAAAACAGATACGCAGTATTTT.

The genes are TRBV7-9 and TRBJ2-1; 7 positions agree with TRBD2. V lost 4 bases to trimming and J lost 5 bases; unmatched junction nucleotides: 11. In germline, CDR1 is SEHNR, CDR2 FQNEAQ (reference sequence). This CDR3 has 16 residues. CDR3 region: CASSYRAGTDNNEQFF. CDR3 DNA: TGTGCCAGCAGCTACCGAGCGGGAACTGATAACAATGAGCAGTTCTTC. Drawing the rest from reference TRBV7-9 and TRBJ2-1, the complete variable domain is DTGVSQNPRHKITKRGQNVTFRCDPISEHNRLYWYRQTLGQGPEFLTYFQNEAQLEKSRLLSDRFSAERPKGSFSTLEIQRTEQGDSAMYLCASSYRAGTDNNEQFFGPGTRLTVL.

This chain uses TRBV19 with TRBJ2-1; maybe TRBD1 (5 bases). V lost 3 bases, J lost 7 bases, and 10 bases lay in between. This CDR3 comprises 13 residues. Per the germline V gene, CDR1 is LNHDA and CDR2 is SQIVND (reference sequence). The CDR3 DNA reads as TGTGCCAGTAGTATGGGGCCTGGGAATGAGCAGTTCTTC. Amino acids: CASSMGPGNEQFF.

Only a few counts were recorded for this clone. The V gene is TRBV6-2 or TRBV6-3, the J gene TRBJ2-7, with 8 bases aligning to TRBD2. CDR1 and CDR2 (germline): MNHEY, SVGEGT. V gave up 2 bases and J gave up 0 bases; unmatched junction bases: 3. The CDR3 spans 15 residues. The CDR3 protein is CASSYGRGVSYEQYF. The CDR3 region has the DNA TGTGCCAGCAGTTACGGGCGGGGGGTCTCCTACGAGCAGTACTTC.

This clone has just a few counts. J is TRBJ2-3 and V is TRBV4-3; 10 nucleotides agree with TRBD2. This CDR3 spans 18 amino acids. From germline, CDR1 is LGHNA and CDR2 YSLEER. Unmatched junction bases numbered 9, after V lost 1 base and J lost 2 bases. The CDR3: CASSQAAILAGITDTQYF. The CDR3 DNA is TGCGCCAGCAGCCAAGCCGCAATACTAGCGGGGATCACAGATACGCAGTATTTT.

This clone was observed a few times. The chain links TRBV7-2 to TRBJ2-7, with TRBD2 as a possible D gene (5 bases). The germline V gene encodes CDR1 SGHTA and CDR2 FQGNSA. V lost 8 bases and J lost 9, with 14 bases in between. CDR3 length equals 11 residues. CDR3 protein: CASGPGIRQYF. The DNA for the CDR3 is TGTGCCAGCGGACCGGGAATAAGGCAGTACTTC. The entire variable domain, with the rest obtained from reference TRBV7-2 and TRBJ2-7, is as follows: GAGVSQSPSNKVTEKGKDVELRCDPISGHTALYWYRQSLGQGLEFLIYFQGNSAPDKSGLPSDRFSAERTGGSVSTLTIQRTQQEDSAVYLCASGPGIRQYFGPGTRLTVT.

This clone was observed a single time. This chain's CDR3 is CASSFSSRYNEQFF. DNA for the CDR3: TGTGCCAGCAGCTTTTCGTCCAGATACAATGAGCAGTTCTTC. This rearrangement joins TRBV7-2 to TRBJ2-1, with D uncertain. The germline V gene encodes CDR1 SGHTA and CDR2 FQGNSA. The CDR3 has 14 residues. Deletions cut 3 bases from V and 4 bases from J, with 10 bases between. The whole variable domain, remainder taken from reference TRBV7-2 and TRBJ2-1, is GAGVSQSPSNKVTEKGKDVELRCDPISGHTALYWYRQSLGQGLEFLIYFQGNSAPDKSGLPSDRFSAERTGGSVSTLTIQRTQQEDSAVYLCASSFSSRYNEQFFGPGTRLTVL.

The CDR3 DNA follows: TGTGCCAGCAGCCCAGAGGAGTTAAAAGGCAATGAGCAGTTCTTC. This codes for CASSPEELKGNEQFF. This sequence joins TRBV7-2 and TRBJ2-1; D unresolved. Germline assignment: CDR1 SGHTA and CDR2 FQGNSA. V was trimmed by 5 bases and J by 6 bases, leaving 17 bases between them. CDR3 length: 15 amino acids.

The chain joins TRBV5-1 to TRBJ1-5, with no clear D. From germline, CDR1 is SGHRS and CDR2 YFSETQ. This CDR3 comprises 14 residues. V was trimmed by 1 base and J by 3 bases, leaving 8 bases between them. CDR3 residues: CASSLTGNNQPQHF. The CDR3 nucleotides read TGCGCCAGCAGCTTGACCGGGAACAATCAGCCCCAGCATTTT.

V usage is TRBV5-1 and J usage is TRBJ2-7; TRBD2 agrees at 7 bases. The CDR3 contains 16 residues. V shed 4 bases and J 0 bases; nucleotides not matched to a gene: 10. Germline loops: CDR1 SGHRS, CDR2 YFSETQ. The CDR3 bases are TGCGCCAGCAGCATCAGAGCGGGGATCAACTCCTACGAGCAGTACTTC. This gives the protein CASSIRAGINSYEQYF.